This T cell receptor beta chain was identified during a study of blood T cell repertoires in COVID-19. Study details: PBMCs, B-cell-depleted T cells, or T cells provided the cDNA or gDNA that made up the material.

This clone occurred a few times. Data came from immunoSEQ multiplex PCR; TCRdb stores just in-frame clones and leaves some out. The sample holds under 150,000 clones, roughly four fifths seen once. Grouping used clinical history reported by participants in a survey and questionnaire. Cohort 3 donors counted as recovered after two negative PCRs, clearance, or resolved symptoms. V was trimmed by 2 bases and J by 4 bases, leaving 6 bases between them. CDR1 is MNHEY and CDR2 is SMNVEV in the germline V gene (reference sequence). The CDR3 extends over 13 amino acids. Sample: PBMCs or T cells enriched from blood (not recorded which). V gene TRBV27 combines with J gene TRBJ1-5; D call uncertain. This clonotype was obtained from a man aged 30-40 years who had recovered from COVID-19. The chain's CDR3 is CASSLEVNQPQHF. The DNA for the CDR3 is TGTGCCAGCAGTTTAGAGGTAAATCAGCCCCAGCATTTT.